This T cell receptor (beta chain) emerged from a study of T cell changes during pregnancy in multiple sclerosis. Only in-frame clones appear in the TCRdb table, and some are missing; sequencing was by immunoSEQ multiplex PCR. This sample yields about 23,000 clones, of which approximately 86% are seen a single time; more than 0.9% belongs to the top ten. V dropped 5 bases and J dropped 2; count of bases not matched to a gene: 19. The CDR3 is 20 amino acids. The germline gives CDR1 LNHDA, CDR2 SQIVND (reference sequence). The sequence was collected from a female donor in good health, enrolled as a control in a pregnancy study. The material sequenced was CD4+ T cells from peripheral blood mononuclear cells, taken in the first trimester of pregnancy. This chain links TRBV19 with TRBJ1-5, with 9 bases aligning to TRBD1. The CDR3 DNA reads TGTGCCAGTAGTGGAACGGGACAGGGCGGCCCCGGGCGGGGCAATCAGCCCCAGCATTTT. This codes for CASSGTGQGGPGRGNQPQHF.